The 22 T cell receptor beta chains given below trace back to one sample, sequenced in a study of blood T cell repertoires in COVID-19. This table comes from immunoSEQ multiplex PCR, and its TCRdb copy is limited to in-frame clones, with some not included. The table records around 270,000 clones, approximately 90% of them present only once. The sample was peripheral blood. These receptor sequences come from a man aged 35 to 55 with acute or convalescent COVID-19.

The gene calls are TRBV6-6 and TRBJ1-2; D gene uncertain. The germline V and J ends were trimmed by 5 bases and 2 bases, with 9 bases remaining between them. Germline V lookup: CDR1 MNHNY, CDR2 SVGAGI (reference sequence). The CDR3 totals 13 residues. The CDR3 DNA is TGTGCCAGCAGTATGACGGAGAACTATGGCTACACCTTC. This codes for CASSMTENYGYTF.

The CDR3 spells CASSTGTVSPYDTQYF. DNA for the CDR3: TGTGCCAGCAGCACCGGGACAGTCTCCCCCTACGATACGCAGTATTTT. The chain recombines TRBV11-3 with TRBJ2-3; 7 bases match TRBD1. The V gene's germline CDR1 is SGHNT and CDR2 YENEEA. The trim removed 5 bases at V and 6 bases at J, leaving 14 bases unmatched. The CDR3 is made up of 16 amino acids.

This clone was seen once. The chain uses TRBV2 and TRBJ1-1, with 7 bases fitting TRBD1. Germline values: CDR1 SNHLY, CDR2 FYNNEI. The ends lost 5 bases at V and 5 bases at J; junction bases unmatched: 8. This CDR3 spans 14 amino acids. The CDR3 is CASSKGQAKTEAFF. DNA for the CDR3: TGTGCCAGCAGTAAAGGACAGGCGAAGACTGAAGCTTTCTTT.

The chain is built from TRBV6-5 and TRBJ1-2; tentatively, D is TRBD1 (6 bases). V gave up 5 bases and J gave up 9 bases, with 19 bases separating them. From germline, CDR1 is MNHEY and CDR2 SVGAGI. The CDR3 loop spans 14 amino acids. CDR3 residues: CASSQPGGLQSYTF. DNA of the CDR3: TGTGCCAGCAGTCAACCGGGGGGGCTGCAGAGCTACACCTTC.

The V and J genes are TRBV5-6 and TRBJ1-4; no clear D. Trimming pared 0 bases from V and 8 bases from J, leaving 11 bases between. The CDR3 runs 14 residues. CDR1 SGHDT and CDR2 YYEEEE come from the germline V gene. In nucleotides, the CDR3 is TGTGCCAGCAGCTTGGTAGCGACAAGCGAAAAACTGTTTTTT. Translating gives CASSLVATSEKLFF. The whole variable domain, remainder taken from reference TRBV5-6 and TRBJ1-4, is DAGVTQSPTHLIKTRGQQVTLRCSPKSGHDTVSWYQQALGQGPQFIFQYYEEEERQRGNFPDRFSGHQFPNYSSELNVNALLLGDSALYLCASSLVATSEKLFFGSGTQLSVL.

This chain joins TRBV2 and TRBJ2-7, with no clear D. Trimming took 7 bases from V and 3 from J, leaving 7 bases between them. In germline, CDR1 is SNHLY, CDR2 FYNNEI. The CDR3 is made up of 11 amino acids. The DNA for the CDR3 is TGTGCCAGCAAGTACTTCTACGAGCAGTACTTC. Residues: CASKYFYEQYF.

This clone has more than one count but fewer than ten. Here the CDR3 reads CASGTRTAFPPEAFF. The CDR3 nucleotides are TGTGCTAGTGGTACCCGGACAGCCTTCCCCCCTGAAGCTTTCTTT. The rearrangement joins TRBV12-5 to TRBJ1-1; the D gene is possibly TRBD1 (6 bases). Germline V gene data show CDR1 as LGHNT and CDR2 as FRNRAP. V was pared by 5 bases and J by 6 bases, with 19 bases between. CDR3 size: 15 residues.

This chain links TRBV6-5 with TRBJ2-2; 9 bases are a match to TRBD2. This CDR3 has 15 amino acids. Germline-derived CDR1 and CDR2 are MNHEY and SVGAGI. V lost 6 bases, J lost 4 bases, and 6 bases stayed unmatched. The CDR3 nucleotides are TGTGCCAGCAGGTCGACTAGCGGAGCCACCGGGGAGCTGTTTTTT. This sequence encodes CASRSTSGATGELFF.

The chain employs TRBV5-6 and TRBJ1-5, with 9 bases matching TRBD1. This CDR3 region has 15 residues. V gave up 3 bases and J gave up 5 bases; unmatched junction bases: 6. Germline V gives CDR1 SGHDT, CDR2 YYEEEE. CDR3 sequence (DNA): TGTGCCAGCAGCTGGGGACAGGGTAGGTATCAGCCCCAGCATTTT. Translated: CASSWGQGRYQPQHF.

The chain combines TRBV5-1 with TRBJ1-1; TRBD1 might be the D (6 bases). This CDR3 is 14 amino acids long. CDR1 is SGHRS and CDR2 is YFSETQ in the germline V gene. V lost 6 bases and J 5 bases, leaving 17 bases between the germline ends. CDR3 DNA sequence: TGCGCCAGCAAGGAGGGGGGGCGGGAGACTGAAGCTTTCTTT. Protein: CASKEGGRETEAFF.

This sequence joins TRBV6-5 and TRBJ2-2; tentative D call: TRBD2 (6 bases). The CDR3 is 14 residues long. Germline V gene data show CDR1 as MNHEY and CDR2 as SVGAGI. V was clipped by 6 bases and J by 5 bases, with 13 bases between them. In DNA form, the CDR3 reads TGTGCCAGCAGGGGCGGGAAGGGTACCGGGGAGCTGTTTTTT. Translation: CASRGGKGTGELFF.

CDR3 loop: CASSPSIDQPQHF. Here the CDR3 DNA reads TGTGCCAGCTCACCTTCCATTGATCAGCCCCAGCATTTT. The chain has TRBV18 and TRBJ1-5; D remains ambiguous. CDR1 is KGHSH and CDR2 is LQKENI in the germline V gene. The CDR3 is made up of 13 amino acids. V was trimmed by 3 bases and J by 5 bases, leaving 8 bases between them. Together with reference TRBV18 and TRBJ1-5, the CDR3 gives the full variable domain: NAGVMQNPRHLVRRRGQEARLRCSPMKGHSHVYWYRQLPEEGLKFMVYLQKENIIDESGMPKERFSAEFPKEGPSILRIQQVVRGDSAAYFCASSPSIDQPQHFGDGTRLSIL.

V is TRBV4-2 and J is TRBJ1-4, with 7 bases lining up with TRBD1. Germline V gene lookup returns CDR1 LGHNA and CDR2 YNFKEQ. The junction had 7 bases not matched to a gene; V was cut back by 4 bases and J by 2 bases. The CDR3 contains 16 residues. The CDR3 DNA is TGTGCCAGCAGCCTCCGAGGACAGGCGACTAATGAAAAACTGTTTTTT. This sequence encodes CASSLRGQATNEKLFF.

The chain has TRBV27 and TRBJ1-2; 10 bases match TRBD1. CDR1 is MNHEY, CDR2 SMNVEV, per germline (reference sequence). Trimming removed 6 bases from V and 4 bases from J; junction bases left unmatched: 5. The CDR3 contains 14 residues. The CDR3 is CASSRGDRGYGYTF. The CDR3 DNA reads as TGTGCCAGCAGCCGAGGGGACAGGGGCTATGGCTACACCTTC.

This clone was found once. The rearrangement joins TRBV5-4 to TRBJ1-1, with unresolved D. CDR1 is SGHNT and CDR2 is YYREEE in the germline V gene (reference sequence). This CDR3 spans 13 amino acids. Deletions cut 5 bases from V and 4 bases from J, with 12 bases between. In DNA form, the CDR3 reads TGTGCCAGCAGGTTCCCGGGTACCACTGAAGCTTTCTTT. Amino acid sequence: CASRFPGTTEAFF.

This rearrangement joins TRBV7-8 to TRBJ2-1; 14 bases line up with TRBD2. Per germline, CDR1 SGHVS and CDR2 FQNEAQ. J lost 4 bases, V lost 5 bases, and 7 bases had no gene match. The CDR3 consists of 17 residues. As DNA, the CDR3 is TGTGCCAGCAGCGAGACTAGCGGGGGGGTTAAGTACAATGAGCAGTTCTTC. Protein: CASSETSGGVKYNEQFF.

In this sample, this clone turned up a few times. The same CDR3 arises from other DNA sequences in this sample as well. The CDR3 sequence: CASSRTGPYEQYF. DNA of the CDR3: TGTGCCAGCAGCCGGACAGGGCCATACGAGCAGTACTTC. This sequence joins TRBV3-1 (or the pseudogene TRBV3-2) and TRBJ2-7, with TRBD1 matching 8 bases. CDR1 LGHDT and CDR2 YNNKEL come from the germline V gene (reference sequence). Trimming took 4 bases from V and 4 from J; bases not matched to a gene: 3. The CDR3 spans 13 residues.

V usage is TRBV5-1 and J usage is TRBJ1-1; TRBD1 aligns across 7 bases. V lost 0 bases to trimming and J lost 3 bases; unmatched junction nucleotides: 5. This CDR3 region has 15 residues. The germline gives CDR1 SGHRS, CDR2 YFSETQ. The CDR3 nucleotides read TGCGCCAGCAGCTTGGGCGGAACAGGGGACACTGAAGCTTTCTTT. This translates into CASSLGGTGDTEAFF.

The chain carries TRBV6-6 and TRBJ1-2; 7 nucleotides agree with TRBD1. V was clipped by 7 bases and J by 6 bases; unmatched bases: 8. Germline CDR1 MNHNY, CDR2 SVGAGI (reference sequence). The CDR3 loop spans 13 amino acids. The CDR3 DNA reads as TGTGCCAGCACCCTTCGGACAGGAGATGGCTACACCTTC. Its protein product is CASTLRTGDGYTF.

This clone was seen once. V is TRBV5-1 and J is TRBJ2-2; 10 bases match TRBD1. CDR1 and CDR2 from the germline V gene are SGHRS and YFSETQ. CDR3 length: 16 residues. Unmatched junction bases numbered 6, after V lost 1 base and J lost 6 bases. CDR3 region: CASSLKGGQGAGELFF. The DNA for the CDR3 is TGCGCCAGCAGCTTGAAAGGAGGACAGGGGGCCGGGGAGCTGTTTTTT.

The chain carries TRBV2 and TRBJ2-7; 10 positions agree with TRBD1. The germline gives CDR1 SNHLY, CDR2 FYNNEI. With 5 bases clipped from V and 5 bases from J, the junction kept 3 bases outside the gene matches. The CDR3 runs 13 residues. The CDR3 region has the DNA TGTGCCAGCAGTCCGACAGGGGGCCACGAGCAGTACTTC. This encodes CASSPTGGHEQYF.

The chain couples TRBV12-5 to TRBJ2-1; 12 nucleotides agree with TRBD2. Germline V lookup: CDR1 LGHNT, CDR2 FRNRAP. The ends lost 5 bases at V and 9 bases at J; junction bases unmatched: 11. CDR3 size: 16 residues. The chain's CDR3 is CASGPTSGGQQGEQFF. For the CDR3, the DNA is TGTGCTAGTGGTCCTACTAGCGGGGGGCAGCAAGGTGAGCAGTTCTTC.